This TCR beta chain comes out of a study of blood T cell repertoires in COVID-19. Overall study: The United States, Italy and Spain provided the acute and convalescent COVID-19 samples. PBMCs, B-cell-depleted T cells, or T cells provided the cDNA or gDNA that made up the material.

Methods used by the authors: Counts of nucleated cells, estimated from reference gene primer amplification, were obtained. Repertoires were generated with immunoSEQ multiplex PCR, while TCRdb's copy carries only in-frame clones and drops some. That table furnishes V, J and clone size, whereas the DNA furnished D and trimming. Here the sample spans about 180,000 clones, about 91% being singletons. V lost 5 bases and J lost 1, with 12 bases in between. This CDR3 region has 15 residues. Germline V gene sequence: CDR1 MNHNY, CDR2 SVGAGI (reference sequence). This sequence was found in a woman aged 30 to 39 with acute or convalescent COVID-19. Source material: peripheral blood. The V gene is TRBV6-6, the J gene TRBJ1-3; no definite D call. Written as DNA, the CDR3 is TGTGCCAGCAGTCCCGGGATAGCGTCTGGAAACACCATATATTTT. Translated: CASSPGIASGNTIYF.